This TCR beta chain stems from a study of shared clonotypes between healthy human individuals. In germline, CDR1 is SGHAT, CDR2 FQNNGV. The length of the CDR3 is 16 residues. The assay was immunoSEQ multiplex PCR, and TCRdb's table has in-frame clones only and misses some. The sample shows 2 million to 2.5 million clones, over 90% of them seen only once. V is TRBV11-2 and J is TRBJ2-5; D perhaps matches TRBD2 (5 bases). The closer fit of TRBJ2-7 to the DNA end suggests the J call may be wrong. The receptor comes from a young man in good health. Some clones in this sample may be carry-over from other donors' samples. The sample comprised naive CD4+ T cells from PBMCs. Documented subset: CD45RA+ positively selected. Written as DNA, the CDR3 is TGTGCCAGCAGCTTTCTTCGTCTAGCTGGCGCCTACGAGCAGTACTTC. It yields the protein CASSFLRLAGAYEQYF.